This TCR beta chain was obtained from a study of response to subunit inactivated influenza vaccine. Via MiXCR, TCRdb re-called the RT-PCR reads, giving one row per CDR3 protein. In the table there are about 520,000 distinct CDR3 sequences, under 8.5% of which are singletons. Points from the study as a whole: There was a suggestion from the authors that each seasonal influenza vaccination recruits few new T cells.

The CDR3 loop spans 16 amino acids. Germline V gene lookup returns CDR1 LGHNA and CDR2 YSLEER. V lost 1 base to trimming and J lost 5 bases, with 17 bases between them. To note about this clonotype: Antigen: not known.

The sample in question was PBMCs from blood, obtained around 2 years after vaccination. V gene TRBV4-3 combines with J gene TRBJ1-2, with D tentatively TRBD1 (5 bases). The sequence derives from a man between 45 and 75 years old who received an inactivated influenza vaccine. The CDR3 DNA reads TGCGCCAGCAGCCAAGGTTGGGACGGCGGGCAATATGGCTACACCTTC. Amino acid sequence: CASSQGWDGGQYGYTF.